This TCR beta chain was sequenced in a study of blood T cell repertoires in COVID-19. V lost 1 base and J 10 bases, leaving 8 bases between the germline ends. CDR1 and CDR2 (germline): SGHDN, FVKESK. The CDR3 is 12 amino acids. Original data processing: Amplification of reference gene primers was used by the study to estimate nucleated cell counts. Clones were sequenced by immunoSEQ multiplex PCR, and TCRdb holds only the in-frame ones, with some missing. Clone size and the V and J calls come from that table; the DNA yielded D and trimming. The data contain more than 50,000 clones, approximately 85% of them singletons.

V is TRBV14 and J is TRBJ2-1, with a tentative D call TRBD2 (5 bases). The sequence was collected from a human donor in a cohort sampled during active COVID-19. Sequencing used peripheral blood. The CDR3 coding sequence is TGTGCCAGCAGCCAAGGAGGGCGGGAGCAGTTCTTC. This gives the protein CASSQGGREQFF.